This T cell receptor beta chain comes out of a study of cytomegalovirus exposure and HLA in healthy donors. Study-wide findings and caveats: The classifier was said to identify cytomegalovirus status with high specificity and sensitivity.

To note about this clone: Its antigen is still unknown.

The PCR made use of 60 Vbeta and 13 Jbeta primers. Assay: immunoSEQ multiplex PCR; the TCRdb copy retains only in-frame clones and omits some. The sample has 95,000 to 150,000 clones, approximately 79% seen once. The CDR3 runs to 15 residues. The V gene lost 2 bases and the J gene lost 3 bases, with 13 bases spanning the gap. Germline V lookup: CDR1 SNHLY, CDR2 FYNNEI. The source is a man aged 30 to 45 in good health and CMV-seronegative. The rearrangement uses TRBV2 and TRBJ1-1, with a possible D match to TRBD1 (6 bases). Sequenced sample: PBMCs. CDR3 protein: CASSEQGGGYTEAFF. CDR3 DNA: TGTGCCAGCAGTGAACAGGGAGGGGGATACACTGAAGCTTTCTTT.